This TCR beta chain was documented in a study of blood T cells in healthy people across ages. In this sample, this clonotype turned up many times. Then a second PCR, running about 7 to 11 cycles, was carried out with a sample-barcoded 5' primer and a J-beta primer mix. One entry per CDR3 protein results from TCRdb running MiXCR on the 5' RACE reads. The sample shows about 640,000 distinct CDR3 sequences, 40% to 50% of them seen only once. V was shortened by 4 bases and J by 7 bases, with 20 bases between the two germline ends. Germline V gene lookup returns CDR1 SQVTM and CDR2 ANQGSEA. The CDR3 runs 14 residues.

This TCR came from a man older than 75 in good health. This chain joins TRBV29-1 and TRBJ2-7; D may be TRBD1 (5 bases). Sequencing used blood. DNA of the CDR3: TGCAGCGTTGCTGCCAACGGACAACCTAGGGAGCAGTACTTC. Translation gives CSVAANGQPREQYF.